These 20 T cell receptor beta chains share one sample of origin, sequenced in a study of T cells in localized non-small cell lung cancer. Repertoires were generated with immunoSEQ multiplex PCR, while TCRdb's copy carries only in-frame clones and drops some. The sample contains 25,000 to 35,000 clones, 80% to 95% of which appear only once. Sequenced material: peripheral blood, taken before any cancer treatment. Receptors originate from a woman aged 35 to 69 with stage I lung adenocarcinoma.

The rearrangement links TRBV19 to TRBJ1-2, with 9 bases lining up with TRBD1. The V gene's germline CDR1 is LNHDA and CDR2 SQIVND (reference sequence). V lost 7 bases, J lost 4 bases, and 7 bases stayed unmatched. This CDR3 has 14 residues. CDR3 nucleotides: TGTGCCAGTATTGAAGAGGACAGGGGCTATGGCTACACCTTC. This translates into CASIEEDRGYGYTF.

This clone appeared a single time. The gene calls are TRBV28 and TRBJ2-5, with D possibly matching TRBD2 (7 bases). V lost 8 bases, J lost 1 base, and 17 bases lay in between. The CDR3 has 15 amino acids. The germline gives CDR1 MDHEN, CDR2 SYDVKM. CDR3 nucleotide sequence: TGTGCCAGCCTTTCTTGGGGGGGCCTCCAAGAGACCCAGTACTTC. This codes for CASLSWGGLQETQYF. The variable domain in full, with the rest retrieved from reference TRBV28 and TRBJ2-5, is DVKVTQSSRYLVKRTGEKVFLECVQDMDHENMFWYRQDPGLGLRLIYFSYDVKMKEKGDIPEGYSVSREKKERFSLILESASTNQTSMYLCASLSWGGLQETQYFGPGTRLLVL.

The V and J genes are TRBV6-6 and TRBJ1-5, with 9 bases matching TRBD1. With V trimmed by 5 bases and J by 5 bases, 10 bases remained unmatched. Germline CDR1 reads MNHNY; CDR2 reads SVGAGI (reference sequence). The CDR3 spans 16 residues. CDR3 in DNA: TGTGCCAGCAGTCAACCTCCGGGGACAGGGTATCAGCCCCAGCATTTT. Translating it yields CASSQPPGTGYQPQHF.

The chain recombines TRBV27 with TRBJ1-2, with TRBD1 matching 8 bases. Germline lookup yields CDR1 MNHEY and CDR2 SMNVEV (reference sequence). Germline trimming cut 5 bases from V and 7 bases from J; bases unmatched to any gene: 18. The CDR3 length is 17 residues. This chain's CDR3 is CASSPSLFRTGSSGYTF. The DNA for the CDR3 is TGTGCCAGCAGTCCATCCCTTTTTAGGACAGGGAGTTCTGGCTACACCTTC.

CDR3 sequence (DNA): TGTGCCAGCAGCCGGGGACAGGCCGAAGAGACCCAGTACTTC. Translated: CASSRGQAEETQYF. The rearrangement links TRBV11-3 to TRBJ2-5; 8 bases line up with TRBD1. The germline CDR1 and CDR2 sequences are SGHNT and YENEEA. The CDR3 runs to 14 residues. Trimming at V came to 5 bases and at J to 3 bases, leaving 5 bases not matched to a gene.

The chain employs TRBV14 and TRBJ1-5; D possibly corresponds to TRBD1 (5 bases). The germline V and J ends were trimmed by 0 bases and 7 bases, with 10 bases remaining between them. Germline V gene data show CDR1 as SGHDN and CDR2 as FVKESK. The CDR3 consists of 14 residues. DNA for the CDR3: TGTGCCAGCAGCCAAGAACGGGGGTGGCAGCCCCAGCATTTT. Its protein product is CASSQERGWQPQHF. The complete variable domain, with remaining parts taken from reference TRBV14 and TRBJ1-5, reads EAGVTQFPSHSVIEKGQTVTLRCDPISGHDNLYWYRRVMGKEIKFLLHFVKESKQDESGMPNNRFLAERTGGTYSTLKVQPAELEDSGVYFCASSQERGWQPQHFGDGTRLSIL.

V usage is TRBV30 and J usage is TRBJ2-5; D is perhaps TRBD1 or TRBD2 (5 bases each). Trimming stripped 4 bases from V and 5 bases from J, with 11 bases between. This CDR3 contains 12 residues. Germline-derived CDR1 and CDR2 are GTSNPN and SVGIG (reference sequence). DNA of the CDR3: TGTGCCTGGAATGGGGGTTTCGAGACCCAGTACTTC. As protein: CAWNGGFETQYF.

The chain employs TRBV9 and TRBJ1-6; 9 bases are shared with TRBD1. This CDR3 comprises 16 residues. Germline V gene sequence: CDR1 SGDLS, CDR2 YYNGEE. V shed 3 bases, J shed 7 bases, and the junction held 8 bases outside the gene matches. The CDR3 spells CASSATGTGFNSPLHF. CDR3 sequence (DNA): TGTGCCAGCAGCGCAACCGGGACAGGGTTCAATTCACCCCTCCACTTT.

This clone was detected only a few times. The chain is built from TRBV19 and TRBJ2-1, with D possibly TRBD2 on 6 matching bases. V was pared by 4 bases and J by 4 bases, with 14 bases between. This CDR3 comprises 15 residues. Germline CDR1 and CDR2: LNHDA and SQIVND (reference sequence). CDR3: CASSTPGLTYNEQFF. In DNA form, the CDR3 reads TGTGCCAGTAGTACTCCGGGACTTACGTACAATGAGCAGTTCTTC.

This chain uses TRBV6-1 with TRBJ2-7; D tentatively fits TRBD1 or TRBD2 (5 bases each). The V end lost 3 bases, the J end lost 0 bases, and 18 bases lay between the germline ends. This CDR3 contains 17 residues. Germline V gives CDR1 MNHNS, CDR2 SASEGT. The CDR3 spells CASSDVGWGKVSYEQYF. CDR3 in DNA: TGTGCCAGCAGTGACGTGGGTTGGGGGAAGGTCTCCTACGAGCAGTACTTC.

The chain uses TRBV28 and TRBJ2-5, with D possibly being TRBD1 (6 bases). The germline gives CDR1 MDHEN, CDR2 SYDVKM. V shed 3 bases and J shed 4 bases, with 12 bases lying between them. This CDR3 has 14 amino acids. CDR3 DNA: TGTGCCAGCAGTTTGGACAGCGTCGGAGAGACCCAGTACTTC. Amino acids: CASSLDSVGETQYF.

The rearrangement joins TRBV6-5 to TRBJ2-2, with D possibly being TRBD1 (6 bases). V was trimmed by 7 bases and J by 2 bases, leaving 8 bases between them. The CDR3 totals 13 residues. Germline loops: CDR1 MNHEY, CDR2 SVGAGI. The CDR3 loop reads CASKGHNTGELFF. The CDR3 DNA follows: TGTGCCAGCAAGGGACACAACACCGGGGAGCTGTTTTTT.

The rearrangement uses TRBV6-6 and TRBJ2-5; D gene uncertain. Trimming shortened V by 0 bases and J by 4 bases, and 3 bases separated the two germline ends. The germline V gene has CDR1 MNHNY and CDR2 SVGAGI (reference sequence). This CDR3 has 12 residues. CDR3 in DNA: TGTGCCAGCAGTTACTCGGGAGAGACCCAGTACTTC. Its protein is CASSYSGETQYF.

The chain is built from TRBV11-2 and TRBJ1-3; no reliable D call. CDR3 length equals 13 residues. Germline CDR1 is SGHAT and CDR2 is FQNNGV. The germline V and J ends were trimmed by 2 bases and 1 base, with 3 bases remaining between them. The CDR3 loop reads CASSLQSGNTIYF. The DNA for the CDR3 is TGTGCCAGCAGCTTACAATCTGGAAACACCATATATTTT.

The rearrangement uses TRBV9 and TRBJ2-7, with 8 positions matching TRBD1. The J segment lost 7 bases and the V segment lost 4 bases, leaving 7 bases of the junction unmatched. CDR3 length: 13 residues. Germline CDR1 and CDR2: SGDLS and YYNGEE. CDR3 in amino acids: CASSLLQGGEQYF. Written as DNA, the CDR3 is TGTGCCAGCAGCTTGTTACAGGGGGGAGAGCAGTACTTC.

This chain uses TRBV6-4 with TRBJ1-1; D not resolved. Trimming removed 2 bases at V and 5 bases at J, with 9 bases between. The CDR3 has 13 amino acids. Germline values: CDR1 MRHNA, CDR2 SNTAGT. The CDR3 is CASSDQVGTEAFF. CDR3 in DNA: TGTGCCAGCAGTGACCAGGTTGGAACTGAAGCTTTCTTT.

J is TRBJ1-5 and V is TRBV28; 10 bases match TRBD1. The CDR3 has 16 residues. Per germline, CDR1 MDHEN and CDR2 SYDVKM. The V and J ends lost 6 bases and 6 bases, in that order; junction bases with no gene match: 11. The CDR3 here is CASRGRGQGSTQPQHF. In DNA form, the CDR3 reads TGTGCCAGCAGGGGGAGGGGACAGGGGAGTACTCAGCCCCAGCATTTT.

V usage is TRBV7-2 and J usage is TRBJ2-1; a weak D match, TRBD1 (5 bases). Trimming stripped 4 bases from V and 6 bases from J, with 16 bases between. Germline values: CDR1 SGHTA, CDR2 FQGNSA. The CDR3 runs 15 residues. CDR3 nucleotides: TGTGCCAGCAGCTCCCAGAACAGGCTAGGCAATGAGCAGTTCTTC. Translating it yields CASSSQNRLGNEQFF.

The chain uses TRBV5-1 and TRBJ2-3; D is perhaps TRBD1 (6 bases). V lost 2 bases to trimming and J lost 3 bases, with 13 bases between them. The CDR3 has 15 amino acids. Germline CDR1 SGHRS, CDR2 YFSETQ. The CDR3 DNA sequence: TGCGCCAGCAGCTTCGGGTCCAGGGGAACAGATACGCAGTATTTT. Protein product: CASSFGSRGTDTQYF.

The chain joins TRBV6-5 to TRBJ1-6; D remains ambiguous. This CDR3 comprises 14 residues. The ends were cut back, 6 bases at V and 0 bases at J, with 6 bases in the middle. In germline, CDR1 is MNHEY, CDR2 SVGAGI. The CDR3 protein is CASSPGSYNSPLHF. The CDR3, as DNA: TGTGCCAGCAGCCCAGGCTCCTATAATTCACCCCTCCACTTT.